The 30 T cell receptor beta chains listed next were all sequenced from one sample in a study of cytomegalovirus exposure and HLA in healthy donors. The method was immunoSEQ multiplex PCR; TCRdb's version includes in-frame clones alone and lacks a portion of them. The sample has a few hundred thousand clones; 90% are singletons. Sample: PBMCs. These receptors were obtained from a woman between 18 and 29 years old in good health and CMV-seronegative.

This clone has just one count. The chain links TRBV1 to TRBJ2-5; whether TRBD2, the table's D call, matches the DNA was not checked. TRBV1 is tagged as a pseudogene. The CDR3 is 13 amino acids. In DNA form, the CDR3 reads TGCACCAGCAGCCAAGATCTAGCAGAGACCCAGTACTTC. The encoded protein is CTSSQDLAETQYF.

The chain recombines TRBV6-4 with TRBJ2-1, with D possibly being TRBD2 (5 bases). Trimming shortened V by 4 bases and J by 4 bases, and 8 bases separated the two germline ends. The CDR3 consists of 13 residues. Germline values: CDR1 MRHNA, CDR2 SNTAGT. Written as DNA, the CDR3 is TGTGCCAGCAGTGCGGGGTATTACAATGAGCAGTTCTTC. This translates into CASSAGYYNEQFF.

V is TRBV5-6 and J is TRBJ2-5; 7 bases match TRBD1. Germline V gene lookup returns CDR1 SGHDT and CDR2 YYEEEE. V shed 0 bases and J 3 bases; nucleotides not matched to a gene: 11. This CDR3 comprises 17 residues. CDR3 residues: CASSLGPGTEEKETQYF. Here the CDR3 DNA reads TGTGCCAGCAGCTTGGGGCCCGGGACAGAAGAAAAAGAGACCCAGTACTTC.

The J gene is TRBJ1-6, the V gene TRBV30; D is ambiguous. The germline V gene has CDR1 GTSNPN and CDR2 SVGIG (reference sequence). Between the trimmed V and J ends, which lost 2 bases and 6 bases, there was a span of 5 bases. The CDR3 consists of 12 residues. CDR3 region: CAWSRVNSPLHF. DNA for the CDR3: TGTGCCTGGAGTCGGGTTAATTCACCCCTCCACTTT.

This chain joins TRBV5-4 and TRBJ2-5, with D tentatively TRBD2 (6 bases). Between the trimmed V and J ends, which lost 4 bases and 0 bases, there was a span of 7 bases. The CDR3 is 13 amino acids. Germline CDR1 SGHNT, CDR2 YYREEE (reference sequence). The CDR3 reads CASSGDYQETQYF. The CDR3 DNA follows: TGTGCCAGCAGCGGGGACTACCAAGAGACCCAGTACTTC.

This chain joins TRBV5-4 and TRBJ2-7; TRBD2 is a possible D gene (6 bases). V was cut by 4 bases and J by 2 bases, with 16 bases left in between. Germline V gene lookup returns CDR1 SGHNT and CDR2 YYREEE (reference sequence). This CDR3 comprises 15 residues. CDR3 bases: TGTGCCAGCAGCCCGGTGGGCGGGGAAGCCTACGAGCAGTACTTC. It translates to CASSPVGGEAYEQYF.

The chain couples TRBV6-1 to TRBJ1-5; D is possibly TRBD1 (6 bases). Germline lookup yields CDR1 MNHNS and CDR2 SASEGT. The ends were cut back, 5 bases at V and 4 bases at J, with 12 bases in the middle. This CDR3 has 14 residues. The CDR3 bases are TGTGCCAGCAGTACGTGGACAGTGAATCAGCCCCAGCATTTT. Amino acid sequence: CASSTWTVNQPQHF.

The chain joins TRBV19 to TRBJ2-4; tentatively, D is TRBD2 (6 bases). V dropped 9 bases and J dropped 3 bases, with 12 bases sitting between them. Germline CDR1 LNHDA, CDR2 SQIVND (reference sequence). The CDR3 totals 13 residues. The CDR3 is CASDGGSKNIQYF. The CDR3, as DNA: TGTGCCAGCGACGGGGGAAGCAAAAACATTCAGTACTTC.

The chain couples TRBV13 to TRBJ1-2, with 8 bases lining up with TRBD1. CDR3 length equals 15 residues. Germline-derived CDR1 and CDR2 are PRHDT and FYEKMQ (reference sequence). With 3 bases clipped from V and 6 bases from J, the junction kept 9 bases outside the gene matches. CDR3 protein: CASSFNRGIPDGYTF. The CDR3 DNA is TGTGCCAGCAGCTTCAACAGGGGGATTCCGGATGGCTACACCTTC.

The rearrangement uses TRBV25-1 and TRBJ1-1; TRBD1 aligns across 9 bases. Germline loops: CDR1 MGHDK, CDR2 SYGVNS. V gave up 5 bases and J gave up 4 bases; unmatched junction bases: 2. The CDR3 has 13 amino acids. DNA for the CDR3: TGTGCCAGCAGTCACAGGGGGCTCACTGAAGCTTTCTTT. Amino acids: CASSHRGLTEAFF.

This clone occurred a few times. The chain uses TRBV6-6 and TRBJ1-5; D is possibly TRBD1 (6 bases). CDR1 is MNHNY and CDR2 is SVGAGI in the germline V gene (reference sequence). The V gene lost 6 bases and the J gene lost 3 bases, with 12 bases spanning the gap. The CDR3 runs 14 residues. In nucleotides, the CDR3 is TGTGCCAGCAGAAGTACAGGGCTCAATCAGCCCCAGCATTTT. This sequence encodes CASRSTGLNQPQHF.

The rearrangement uses TRBV4-3 and TRBJ2-5; TRBD2 matches 8 bases. Unmatched junction bases numbered 5, after V lost 4 bases and J lost 4 bases. CDR1 is LGHNA and CDR2 is YSLEER in the germline V gene. This CDR3 comprises 14 residues. CDR3 bases: TGCGCCAGCAGCCCCGGGGGGGCCAGAGAGACCCAGTACTTC. It translates to CASSPGGARETQYF.

This sequence joins TRBV7-9 and TRBJ2-7; 10 bases align to TRBD2. Unmatched junction bases numbered 5, after V lost 0 bases and J lost 6 bases. The CDR3 covers 15 residues. CDR1 and CDR2 from the germline V gene are SEHNR and FQNEAQ (reference sequence). CDR3 bases: TGTGCCAGCAGCTTAGCGGAGTCTAGCGGGGGCGAGCAGTACGTC. It encodes CASSLAESSGGEQYV.

The J gene is TRBJ1-4, the V gene TRBV6-1; D is unclear. The CDR3 is 14 amino acids. Germline CDR1 is MNHNS and CDR2 is SASEGT. Trimming took off 3 bases at V and 8 bases at J, with 13 bases between the two ends. The CDR3 sequence: CASSDNPTGEKLFF. The CDR3 DNA reads TGTGCCAGCAGTGATAATCCGACGGGGGAAAAACTGTTTTTT.

This chain links TRBV6-5 with TRBJ2-5; TRBD1 aligns across 8 bases. There are 16 residues in the CDR3. CDR1 MNHEY and CDR2 SVGAGI come from the germline V gene. Trimming removed 4 bases from V and 4 bases from J; junction bases left unmatched: 11. CDR3 DNA: TGTGCCAGCAGTTCCTCGACAGGGGTGTTGACAGAGACCCAGTACTTC. Residues: CASSSSTGVLTETQYF.

The sample holds many counts of this clone. The genes are TRBV6-4 and TRBJ2-3; 10 bases are shared with TRBD1. V lost 6 bases and J lost 2; bases outside the gene matches: 2. The CDR3 contains 14 residues. From germline, CDR1 is MRHNA and CDR2 SNTAGT. This chain's CDR3 is CASRGQGHTDTQYF. CDR3 sequence (DNA): TGTGCCAGCAGGGGACAGGGGCACACAGATACGCAGTATTTT.

V is TRBV5-4 and J is TRBJ2-3; the D gene is possibly TRBD1 (6 bases). This CDR3 contains 15 residues. V was trimmed by 4 bases and J by 5 bases, leaving 17 bases between them. Germline V CDR1 and CDR2: SGHNT, YYREEE (reference sequence). DNA for the CDR3: TGTGCCAGCAGCATTGGCTACAGGGAAGGAGATACGCAGTATTTT. As protein: CASSIGYREGDTQYF.

The chain joins TRBV7-9 to TRBJ2-1; 7 bases are a match to TRBD1. This CDR3 comprises 13 residues. The germline V gene has CDR1 SEHNR and CDR2 FQNEAQ (reference sequence). Trimming took 6 bases from V and 6 from J; bases not matched to a gene: 5. The CDR3 protein is CASRLPGGNEQFF. The CDR3 region has the DNA TGTGCCAGCAGACTCCCAGGGGGCAATGAGCAGTTCTTC. The entire variable domain, with the rest obtained from reference TRBV7-9 and TRBJ2-1, is as follows: DTGVSQNPRHKITKRGQNVTFRCDPISEHNRLYWYRQTLGQGPEFLTYFQNEAQLEKSRLLSDRFSAERPKGSFSTLEIQRTEQGDSAMYLCASRLPGGNEQFFGPGTRLTVL.

The genes are TRBV7-3 and TRBJ2-2; TRBD2 agrees at 7 bases. Germline lookup yields CDR1 SGHTA and CDR2 FQGTGA. The CDR3 runs to 19 residues. V dropped 5 bases and J dropped 4; count of bases not matched to a gene: 19. The CDR3, as DNA: TGTGCCAGCAGCCTCCACCCGACTAGCTTAGCCCCTCTCACCGGGGAGCTGTTTTTT. Amino acid sequence: CASSLHPTSLAPLTGELFF.

This clone appeared once. The CDR3 sequence: CASSSYNTEAFF. DNA of the CDR3: TGTGCCAGCAGTTCCTACAACACTGAAGCTTTCTTT. The V call is TRBV27, the J call TRBJ1-1; D not certain. There are 12 residues in the CDR3. V lost 4 bases and J 2 bases, leaving 5 bases between the germline ends. In germline, CDR1 is MNHEY, CDR2 SMNVEV (reference sequence).

The rearrangement uses TRBV7-9 and TRBJ2-1; a possible D gene is TRBD2 (7 bases). The CDR3 sequence is 17 residues long. Germline V lookup: CDR1 SEHNR, CDR2 FQNEAQ (reference sequence). Trimming shortened V by 5 bases and J by 4 bases, and 21 bases separated the two germline ends. CDR3 bases: TGTGCCAGCAGCGATTGGCGGGGGCCTCCCTCATACAATGAGCAGTTCTTC. This gives the protein CASSDWRGPPSYNEQFF.

The chain uses TRBV7-2 and TRBJ1-1, with D perhaps TRBD1 (6 bases). V was cut by 3 bases and J by 5 bases, with 13 bases left in between. Germline CDR1 and CDR2: SGHTA and FQGNSA. CDR3 length: 14 residues. CDR3 DNA sequence: TGTGCCAGCAGCTTTACAGGGTGGACTACTGAAGCTTTCTTT. It translates to CASSFTGWTTEAFF.

This chain uses TRBV9 with TRBJ1-6; D unclear. The CDR3 totals 15 residues. CDR1 is SGDLS, CDR2 YYNGEE, per germline. Between the trimmed V and J ends, which lost 2 bases and 0 bases, there was a span of 6 bases. CDR3 protein: CASSVTDSYNSPLHF. DNA for the CDR3: TGTGCCAGCAGCGTTACAGACTCCTATAATTCACCCCTCCACTTT.

This chain joins TRBV7-2 and TRBJ1-1; D gene ambiguous. Per germline, CDR1 SGHTA and CDR2 FQGNSA. Trimming took 1 base from V and 3 from J, leaving 6 bases between them. The CDR3 is made up of 13 amino acids. The CDR3 here is CASSLVVYTEAFF. CDR3 coding DNA: TGTGCCAGCAGCTTAGTCGTCTACACTGAAGCTTTCTTT.

This CDR3 reads CASSLNPGGSQPQHF. DNA of the CDR3: TGTGCCAGCAGCTTGAACCCAGGGGGTTCTCAGCCCCAGCATTTT. V gene TRBV7-2 combines with J gene TRBJ1-5; 7 bases line up with TRBD1. Germline assignment: CDR1 SGHTA and CDR2 FQGNSA. CDR3 length equals 15 residues. The ends lost 3 bases at V and 6 bases at J; junction bases unmatched: 8.

The V and J genes are TRBV29-1 and TRBJ2-7; D might be TRBD2 (6 bases). V was clipped by 1 base and J by 4 bases, with 14 bases between them. Germline loops: CDR1 SQVTM, CDR2 ANQGSEA. The CDR3 length is 14 residues. CDR3 nucleotide sequence: TGCAGCGTTGAAGTGAGGCGGGACCATTACGAGCAGTACTTC. Protein product: CSVEVRRDHYEQYF.

The V call is TRBV27, the J call TRBJ1-3; D call uncertain. The CDR3 runs 13 residues. V lost 10 bases and J 1 base, leaving 11 bases between the germline ends. Germline V gives CDR1 MNHEY, CDR2 SMNVEV (reference sequence). In nucleotides, the CDR3 is TGTGCCACCAGGAGTTGGTCTGGAAACACCATATATTTT. Protein product: CATRSWSGNTIYF.

The chain joins TRBV19 to TRBJ2-5; 8 bases match TRBD2. Germline lookup yields CDR1 LNHDA and CDR2 SQIVND (reference sequence). Trimming took 6 bases from V and 3 from J; bases not matched to a gene: 6. The CDR3 has 14 residues. In nucleotides, the CDR3 is TGTGCCAGTAGGGGGACTAGGGAAAAAGAGACCCAGTACTTC. Translation: CASRGTREKETQYF. Full variable domain (missing parts from reference TRBV19 and TRBJ2-5): DGGITQSPKYLFRKEGQNVTLSCEQNLNHDAMYWYRQDPGQGLRLIYYSQIVNDFQKGDIAEGYSVSREKKESFPLTVTSAQKNPTAFYLCASRGTREKETQYFGPGTRLLVL.

V gene TRBV28 combines with J gene TRBJ1-1, with 11 nucleotides matching TRBD1. The trim removed 3 bases at V and 4 bases at J, leaving 1 base unmatched. The CDR3 is made up of 14 amino acids. Germline CDR1 and CDR2: MDHEN and SYDVKM. In DNA, the CDR3 is TGTGCCAGCAGTTTCGGACAGGGGGCCACTGAAGCTTTCTTT. Protein sequence: CASSFGQGATEAFF.

This clone was recorded a few times. The chain links TRBV20-1 to TRBJ1-2; TRBD1 might be the D (6 bases). The V gene's germline CDR1 is DFQATT and CDR2 SNEGSKA (reference sequence). The CDR3 is 11 residues long. Trimming left V 5 bases short and J 2 bases short, with 6 bases between. The DNA for the CDR3 is TGCAGTGCTGGGACAAACTATGGCTACACCTTC. Its translation: CSAGTNYGYTF.